Presented here are 7 T cell receptor beta chains from one specimen sequenced in a study of T-cell reconstitution after alpha-beta-depleted transplantation in children. Unique molecular identifiers were incorporated when the TCRbeta library was constructed. TCRdb analysed the PCR reads with MiXCR anew, one entry per CDR3 protein. The sample lists about 580,000 distinct CDR3 sequences, more than 20% seen once, with 11% to 15% in the top ten. The sample in question was PBMCs, mostly from graft donor cells, obtained 360 days after TCRalphabeta/CD19-depleted stem cell transplant. These receptors were obtained from a boy younger than two who had a stem cell transplant for acute myeloid leukemia, so the T cells may come from the graft donor.

This sequence joins TRBV20-1 and TRBJ1-2; 7 nucleotides agree with TRBD1. Trimming at V came to 5 bases and at J to 5 bases, leaving 11 bases not matched to a gene. The CDR3 is 14 amino acids. Looked up from germline, CDR1 is DFQATT and CDR2 is SNEGSKA (reference sequence). The CDR3, as DNA: TGCAGTGCTGGGAAGAGAGGACAGGTTTATGGCTACACCTTC. This sequence encodes CSAGKRGQVYGYTF.

This clonotype was observed at least ten times. This rearrangement joins TRBV20-1 to TRBJ2-7, with D perhaps matching TRBD2 (5 bases). Trimming pared 3 bases from V and 2 bases from J, leaving 17 bases between. Germline V gene sequence: CDR1 DFQATT, CDR2 SNEGSKA (reference sequence). This CDR3 is 15 amino acids long. CDR3 loop: CSARYLAQLPYEQYV. The CDR3, as DNA: TGCAGTGCTAGGTACCTAGCCCAACTCCCCTACGAGCAGTACGTC.

This clonotype was found many times. The V gene is TRBV7-9, the J gene TRBJ2-3, with a tentative D call TRBD2 (5 bases). CDR1 is SEHNR, CDR2 FQNEAQ, per germline (reference sequence). CDR3 length equals 14 residues. V was shortened by 4 bases and J by 9 bases, with 17 bases between the two germline ends. CDR3 in amino acids: CASSSGLLPNTQYF. Written as DNA, the CDR3 is TGTGCCAGCAGCTCTGGACTGCTACCAAACACGCAGTATTTT.

V and J are TRBV9 and TRBJ2-1, with 7 positions matching TRBD2. V was clipped by 0 bases and J by 6 bases; unmatched bases: 3. CDR3 length: 14 residues. Germline V gene sequence: CDR1 SGDLS, CDR2 YYNGEE. CDR3 in DNA: TGTGCCAGCAGCGTAGAAGCGGGGCTCAATGAGCAGTTCTTC. Protein sequence: CASSVEAGLNEQFF. Filled out from reference TRBV9 and TRBJ2-1, the complete variable domain reads DSGVTQTPKHLITATGQRVTLRCSPRSGDLSVYWYQQSLDQGLQFLIQYYNGEERAKGNILERFSAQQFPDLHSELNLSSLELGDSALYFCASSVEAGLNEQFFGPGTRLTVL.

This clonotype was seen ten or more times. The rearrangement links TRBV20-1 to TRBJ2-5; the match to TRBD2 covers 7 bases. The CDR3 has 14 residues. The junction had 7 bases not matched to a gene; V was cut back by 1 base and J by 5 bases. Per germline, CDR1 DFQATT and CDR2 SNEGSKA (reference sequence). The CDR3 loop reads CSARALSGEETQYF. CDR3 nucleotides: TGCAGTGCTAGAGCCCTCAGCGGGGAGGAGACCCAGTACTTC.

This clonotype was counted ten times or more. The V and J genes are TRBV20-1 and TRBJ2-5; D is possibly TRBD1 or TRBD2 (7 bases each). The CDR3 is 13 amino acids. V gave up 5 bases and J gave up 5 bases, with 15 bases separating them. Germline V gives CDR1 DFQATT, CDR2 SNEGSKA (reference sequence). CDR3 loop: CSAGRGGPETQYF. DNA for the CDR3: TGCAGTGCTGGCAGGGGGGGGCCTGAGACCCAGTACTTC.

This clonotype came up many times. The chain links TRBV15 to TRBJ2-1; 11 bases align to TRBD2. The V and J ends lost 1 base and 7 bases, in that order; junction bases with no gene match: 9. The CDR3 has 17 amino acids. CDR1 is LNHNV and CDR2 is YYDKDF in the germline V gene (reference sequence). CDR3 loop: CATSRVIAGGAENEQFF. The CDR3 DNA reads TGTGCCACCAGCAGAGTTATAGCGGGGGGGGCTGAGAATGAGCAGTTCTTC.